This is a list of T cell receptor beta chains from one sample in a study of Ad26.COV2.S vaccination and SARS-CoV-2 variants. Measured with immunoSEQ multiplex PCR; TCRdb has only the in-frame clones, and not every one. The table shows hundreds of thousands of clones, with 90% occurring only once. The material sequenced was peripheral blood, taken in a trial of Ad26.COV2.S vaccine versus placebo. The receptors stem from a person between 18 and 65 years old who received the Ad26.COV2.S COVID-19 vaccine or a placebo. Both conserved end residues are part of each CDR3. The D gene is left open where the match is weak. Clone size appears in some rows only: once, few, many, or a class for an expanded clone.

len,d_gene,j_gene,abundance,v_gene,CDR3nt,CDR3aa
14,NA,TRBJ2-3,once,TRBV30,TGTGCCTGGAGTGTACGGCAGGGGAAAGATACGCAGTATTTT,CAWSVRQGKDTQYF
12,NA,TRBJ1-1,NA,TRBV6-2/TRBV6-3,TGTGCCAGCAGTTACTCGAGAATTGAAGCTTTCTTT,CASSYSRIEAFF
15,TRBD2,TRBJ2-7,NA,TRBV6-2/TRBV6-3,TGTGCCAGCAGCTCCTCCGGGACTAGCAACGACGAGCAGTACTTC,CASSSSGTSNDEQYF
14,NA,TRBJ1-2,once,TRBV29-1,TGCAGCGTTGTCGTTGGCGGCTGGAACTATGGCTACACCTTC,CSVVVGGWNYGYTF
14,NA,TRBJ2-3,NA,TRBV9,TGTGCCAGCAGCGTAGAACGGTACACAGATACGCAGTATTTT,CASSVERYTDTQYF
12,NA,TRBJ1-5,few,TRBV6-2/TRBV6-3,TGTGCCAGCAGTTATCCGGACGGATTTGGGCATTTT,CASSYPDGFGHF
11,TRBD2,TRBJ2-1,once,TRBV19,TGTGCATGCGGGGGTCCCAATGAGCAGTTCTTC,CACGGPNEQFF
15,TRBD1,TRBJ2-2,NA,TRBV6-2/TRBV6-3,TGTGCCAGCAGTCCCCCGGACAGGGACACCGGGGAGCTGTTTTTT,CASSPPDRDTGELFF
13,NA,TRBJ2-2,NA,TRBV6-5,TGTGCCAGCAGGGCTCCGAACACCGGGGAGCTGTTTTTT,CASRAPNTGELFF
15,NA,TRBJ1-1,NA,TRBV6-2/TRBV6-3,TGTGCCAGCAGTTTTTCCACCCACAAGGCCATTGAAGCTTTCTTT,CASSFSTHKAIEAFF
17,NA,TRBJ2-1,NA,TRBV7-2,TGTGCCAGCAGACCCACCGGGACTGATAGCTCCTACAATGAGCAGTTCTTC,CASRPTGTDSSYNEQFF
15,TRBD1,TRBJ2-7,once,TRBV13,TGTGCCAGCAGCCCCTCCGGGACAGGGGTCTACGAGCAGTACTTC,CASSPSGTGVYEQYF
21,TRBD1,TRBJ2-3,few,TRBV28,TGTGCCAGCAGCGACAGGGGTAGGGCATGGGAAAAAATAATTAGCACAGATACGCAGTATTTT,CASSDRGRAWEKIISTDTQYF
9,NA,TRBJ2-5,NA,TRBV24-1,TGTGCCACGCAAGAGACCCAGTACTTC,CATQETQYF
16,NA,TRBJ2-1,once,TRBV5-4,TGTGCCAGCAGCTTGGGCCGGGAGAATCCCTACAATGAGCAGTTCTTC,CASSLGRENPYNEQFF
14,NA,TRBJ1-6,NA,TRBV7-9,TGTGCCAGCAGCTTGGGTGGTGTAAATTCACCCCTCCACTTT,CASSLGGVNSPLHF
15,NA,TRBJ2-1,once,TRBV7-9,TGTGCCAGCAGCTTGGAGCCGAGCTCCTACAATGAGCAGTTCTTC,CASSLEPSSYNEQFF
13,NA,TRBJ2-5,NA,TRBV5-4,TGTGCCAGCAGCTTGGAAGGGGGGGAGACCCAGTACTTC,CASSLEGGETQYF
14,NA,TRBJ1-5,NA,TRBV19,TGTGCCAGTTCGACAGCGAATAGCAATCAGCCCCAGCATTTT,CASSTANSNQPQHF
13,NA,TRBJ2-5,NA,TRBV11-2,TGTGCCAGCAGAACCAGGGAACAAGAGACCCAGTACTTC,CASRTREQETQYF
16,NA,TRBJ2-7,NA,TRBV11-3,TGTGCCAGCAGCCTGGCCGCGGATTCCCTCCCCTACGAGCAGTACTTC,CASSLAADSLPYEQYF
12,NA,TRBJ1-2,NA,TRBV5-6,TGTGCCAGCAGCTTGGTGTCTGTTGGCTACACCTTC,CASSLVSVGYTF
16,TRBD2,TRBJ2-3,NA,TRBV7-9,TGTGCCAGCAGCGAGAGGACTAGCGGGAGCACAGATACGCAGTATTTT,CASSERTSGSTDTQYF
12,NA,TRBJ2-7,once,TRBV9,TGTGCCAGCAGCGCTAATAGGGGGGAGCAGTACTTC,CASSANRGEQYF
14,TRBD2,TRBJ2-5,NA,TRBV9,TGTGCCAGCAGCGTAGCGGGGGGGAGTGAGACCCAGTACTTC,CASSVAGGSETQYF
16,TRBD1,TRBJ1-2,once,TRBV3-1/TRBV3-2,TGTGCCAGCAGCCCGCGGCCGGGACAGGGGGTTACTGGCTACACCTTC,CASSPRPGQGVTGYTF
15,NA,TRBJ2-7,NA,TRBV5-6,TGTGCCAGCAGCGTCACACCGGGAAACCGATACGAGCAGTACTTC,CASSVTPGNRYEQYF
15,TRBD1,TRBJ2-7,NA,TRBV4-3,TGCGCCAGCAGCCAAGATGTGACAGGGTTAGACGAGCAGTACTTC,CASSQDVTGLDEQYF
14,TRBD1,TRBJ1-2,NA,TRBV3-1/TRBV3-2,TGTGCCAGCAGCCCCCCGGGACAGTACTATGGCTACACCTTC,CASSPPGQYYGYTF
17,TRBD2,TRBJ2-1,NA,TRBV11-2,TGTGCCAGCAGCCTGCGGGGGGCCACAGTAACCTACAATGAGCAGTTCTTC,CASSLRGATVTYNEQFF
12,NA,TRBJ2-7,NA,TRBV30,TGTGCCTGGACCCAACTGGGACTGCTGCAGTACTTC,CAWTQLGLLQYF
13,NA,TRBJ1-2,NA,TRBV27,TGTGCCAGCAGTTCAACCGGGGCCTATGGCTACACCTTC,CASSSTGAYGYTF
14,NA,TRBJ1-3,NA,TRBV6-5,TGTGCCAGCAGTTTGACTGCCTCTGGAAACACCATATATTTT,CASSLTASGNTIYF
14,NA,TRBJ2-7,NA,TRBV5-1,TGCGCCAGCAGCTTGGATTTATTAACGGTCGAGCAGTACTTC,CASSLDLLTVEQYF
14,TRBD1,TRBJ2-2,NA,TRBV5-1,TGCGCCAGCAGCTTGAACAGGGGCACCGGGGAGCTGTTTTTT,CASSLNRGTGELFF
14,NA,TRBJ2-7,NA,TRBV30,TGTGCCTGGAGTTGGCAAGGGGTGGGGTACGAGCAGTACTTC,CAWSWQGVGYEQYF
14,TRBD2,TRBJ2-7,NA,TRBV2,TGTGCCAGCACCCTTAGCGGGAGTTTACACGAGCAGTACTTC,CASTLSGSLHEQYF
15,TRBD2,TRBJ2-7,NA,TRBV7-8,TGTGCCAGCAGCTTCTCCGGGACTAGCGGCGGGGAGCAGTACTTC,CASSFSGTSGGEQYF
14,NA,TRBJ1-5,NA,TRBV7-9,TGTGCCAGCAGCTTAGATTCGGCAAATCAGCCCCAGCATTTT,CASSLDSANQPQHF
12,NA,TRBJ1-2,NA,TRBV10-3,TGTGCCATCACAGACAGTTCCTATGGCTACACCTTC,CAITDSSYGYTF
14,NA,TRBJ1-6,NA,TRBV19,TGTGCCAGTAGTTGGGCAGGGGACAATTCACCCCTCCACTTT,CASSWAGDNSPLHF
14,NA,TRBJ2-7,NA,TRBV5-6,TGTGCCAGCAGCTTGTTTGGGGACCTCTACGAGCAGTACTTC,CASSLFGDLYEQYF
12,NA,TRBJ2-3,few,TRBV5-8,TGTGCCAGCAGCTACGGCACAGATACGCAGTATTTT,CASSYGTDTQYF
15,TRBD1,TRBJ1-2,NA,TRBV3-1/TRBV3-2,TGTGCCAGCAGCCACTCCTCCGGGACAGCCTATGGCTACACCTTC,CASSHSSGTAYGYTF
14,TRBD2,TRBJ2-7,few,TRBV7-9,TGTGCCAGCAGTCATAGCGGGAGACTCCACGAGCAGTACTTC,CASSHSGRLHEQYF
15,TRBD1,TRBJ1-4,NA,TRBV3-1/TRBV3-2,TGTGCCAGCAGCGACCGACAGGGCACCGGAGAAAAACTGTTTTTT,CASSDRQGTGEKLFF
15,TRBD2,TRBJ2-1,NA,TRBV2,TGTGCCAGCAGTGAAGCGACTAGCGGGAGCAATGAGCAGTTCTTC,CASSEATSGSNEQFF
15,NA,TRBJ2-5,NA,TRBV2,TGTGCCAGCAGTGGCGGGAATAATTACCAAGAGACCCAGTACTTC,CASSGGNNYQETQYF
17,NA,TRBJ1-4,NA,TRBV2,TGTGCCAGCAGCAACATCCCGACCTGGACAACTAATGAAAAACTGTTTTTT,CASSNIPTWTTNEKLFF
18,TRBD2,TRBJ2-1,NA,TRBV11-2,TGTGCCAGCAGCTTAGTTGGTAGCGGGAAAGGATCGTACAATGAGCAGTTCTTC,CASSLVGSGKGSYNEQFF
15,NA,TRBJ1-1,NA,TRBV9,TGTGCCAGCAGCTCGCAAGAATCGGGGAACACTGAAGCTTTCTTT,CASSSQESGNTEAFF
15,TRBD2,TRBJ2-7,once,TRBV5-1,TGCGCCAGCAGCTTCTCCGGGACTAGTCACGGCGAGCAGTACTTC,CASSFSGTSHGEQYF
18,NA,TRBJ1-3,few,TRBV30,TGTGCCTGGAGTGCACTCAGCCTCGGACACCCGATCGGAAACACCATATATTTT,CAWSALSLGHPIGNTIYF
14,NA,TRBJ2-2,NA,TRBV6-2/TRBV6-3,TGTGCCAGCAGTTCAACGACCCCATACGGGGAGCTGTTTTTT,CASSSTTPYGELFF
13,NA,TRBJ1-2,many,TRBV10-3,TGTGCCATCAGTGATTGGGAGGCGGATGGCTACACCTTC,CAISDWEADGYTF
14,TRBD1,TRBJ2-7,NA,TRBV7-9,TGTGCCAGCAGCTTTTCGACAGGGCTTTACGAGCAGTACTTC,CASSFSTGLYEQYF